A single sample is the source of the 20 T cell receptor beta chains below, sequenced in a study of blood T cell repertoires in COVID-19. Data came from immunoSEQ multiplex PCR; TCRdb stores just in-frame clones and leaves some out. This repertoire shows roughly 78,000 clones, about 89% found once; its top ten account for around 2%. Source material: peripheral blood. The receptors originated from a woman aged 55-70 years with acute or convalescent COVID-19.

The chain has TRBV6-1 and TRBJ2-7, with a weak D call TRBD1 (5 bases). The CDR3 sequence is 13 residues long. Looked up from germline, CDR1 is MNHNS and CDR2 is SASEGT. Between the trimmed V and J ends, which lost 2 bases and 4 bases, there was a span of 9 bases. CDR3 in amino acids: CASSEIDSYEQYF. CDR3 DNA: TGTGCCAGCAGTGAAATTGACAGTTACGAGCAGTACTTC.

The chain recombines TRBV28 with TRBJ2-7; D is perhaps TRBD1 (6 bases). This CDR3 contains 14 residues. Germline CDR1 is MDHEN and CDR2 is SYDVKM. V was shortened by 6 bases and J by 5 bases, with 17 bases between the two germline ends. The CDR3 reads CASSLGAEGDEQYF. In DNA, the CDR3 is TGTGCCAGCAGCCTTGGGGCAGAGGGGGACGAGCAGTACTTC.

The rearrangement joins TRBV2 to TRBJ1-5, with D perhaps matching TRBD1 (5 bases). Between the trimmed V and J ends, which lost 5 bases and 8 bases, there was a span of 16 bases. The CDR3 length is 14 residues. Germline V gene sequence: CDR1 SNHLY, CDR2 FYNNEI. The chain's CDR3 is CASSPGTGEEPQHF. The CDR3 nucleotides read TGTGCCAGCAGTCCCGGGACGGGAGAGGAGCCCCAGCATTTT.

The CDR3 loop reads CASSQGDRTSYEQYF. DNA of the CDR3: TGCGCCAGCAGCCAGGGGGACAGGACCTCCTACGAGCAGTACTTC. J is TRBJ2-7 and V is TRBV4-3; 8 bases are shared with TRBD1. J was trimmed by 0 bases and V by 3 bases; bases with no gene match: 4. Germline CDR1 LGHNA, CDR2 YSLEER. This CDR3 spans 15 amino acids.

In its sample, this clone was seen once. The chain has TRBV30 and TRBJ2-5; 9 bases are a match to TRBD1. The trim removed 2 bases at V and 5 bases at J, leaving 6 bases unmatched. This CDR3 has 14 residues. The germline V gene has CDR1 GTSNPN and CDR2 SVGIG (reference sequence). The CDR3: CAWSTTGGRETQYF. The CDR3 DNA reads TGTGCCTGGAGTACTACAGGGGGCCGGGAGACCCAGTACTTC.

The chain is built from TRBV12-3 or TRBV12-4 and TRBJ2-7; D remains unclear. Trimming removed 6 bases from V and 6 bases from J, with 12 bases in between. The CDR3 runs to 12 residues. CDR3 residues: CASSFTPVEQYF. The CDR3 DNA reads as TGTGCCAGCAGCTTTACACCTGTCGAGCAGTACTTC.

This sequence joins TRBV19 and TRBJ2-5; D may be TRBD2 (6 bases). CDR3 length equals 13 residues. Deletions cut 8 bases from V and 4 bases from J, with 14 bases between. CDR1 and CDR2 from the germline V gene are LNHDA and SQIVND (reference sequence). CDR3 DNA sequence: TGTGCCAGTCGGGAGAGGGGCACAGAGACCCAGTACTTC. Amino acid sequence: CASRERGTETQYF.

The count of this clone is one. The rearrangement joins TRBV6-2 or TRBV6-3 to TRBJ2-1; tentative D call: TRBD2 (6 bases). Trimming removed 5 bases at V and 15 bases at J, with 20 bases between. The germline V gene encodes CDR1 MNHEY and CDR2 SVGEGT. The CDR3 has 13 amino acids. CDR3 protein: CASSKVRAGSPFF. CDR3 bases: TGTGCCAGCAGTAAGGTCCGAGCGGGTAGTCCGTTCTTC.

This clone was detected only once. This rearrangement joins TRBV5-1 to TRBJ2-3, with D perhaps matching TRBD1 (5 bases). The CDR3 consists of 13 residues. The germline gives CDR1 SGHRS, CDR2 YFSETQ. The V gene lost 2 bases and the J gene lost 7 bases, with 11 bases spanning the gap. The CDR3 nucleotides read TGCGCCAGCAGCTTAAAGGGGCCGAATACGCAGTATTTT. This translates into CASSLKGPNTQYF.

The chain has TRBV28 and TRBJ1-2; D not certain. Trimming stripped 9 bases from V and 4 bases from J, with 15 bases between. This CDR3 is 13 amino acids long. Germline CDR1 and CDR2: MDHEN and SYDVKM. The CDR3 nucleotides are TGTGCCAGTTGGTCGCGGGCTCCCTATGGCTACACCTTC. Translation: CASWSRAPYGYTF.

This sequence joins TRBV27 and TRBJ2-7; tentative D call: TRBD2 (6 bases). V lost 6 bases and J 2 bases, leaving 11 bases between the germline ends. The germline CDR1 and CDR2 sequences are MNHEY and SMNVEV (reference sequence). The CDR3 runs 13 residues. The DNA of the CDR3 is TGTGCCAGCAGGGGGACTGTAACCTACGAGCAGTACTTC. As protein: CASRGTVTYEQYF.

The chain combines TRBV5-4 with TRBJ2-5; 10 bases map to TRBD1. The CDR3 has 16 residues. Germline CDR1 is SGHNT and CDR2 is YYREEE (reference sequence). Trimming cost V 0 bases and J 5 bases; bases outside gene matches: 7. This chain's CDR3 is CASSLARQGAGETQYF. The CDR3 DNA is TGTGCCAGCAGCTTGGCCCGACAGGGGGCTGGTGAGACCCAGTACTTC.

This chain joins TRBV6-1 and TRBJ2-7; D may be TRBD2 (5 bases). CDR3 length: 12 residues. Trimming took off 6 bases at V and 1 base at J, with 7 bases between the two ends. Germline V gene sequence: CDR1 MNHNS, CDR2 SASEGT. The CDR3 protein is CASSRGSYEQYF. CDR3 DNA: TGTGCCAGCAGCCGGGGTTCCTACGAGCAGTACTTC.

The gene calls are TRBV2 and TRBJ2-3; D ambiguous. Per germline, CDR1 SNHLY and CDR2 FYNNEI. Trimming shortened V by 2 bases and J by 2 bases, and 14 bases separated the two germline ends. The CDR3 totals 16 residues. CDR3 coding DNA: TGTGCCAGCAGTGAAACCCAAAAGAGCTCCACAGATACGCAGTATTTT. Amino acid sequence: CASSETQKSSTDTQYF.

This chain connects TRBV25-1 to TRBJ2-7, with 8 bases aligning to TRBD2. The CDR3 is 14 amino acids. Per the germline V gene, CDR1 is MGHDK and CDR2 is SYGVNS. The ends lost 4 bases at V and 4 bases at J; junction bases unmatched: 6. The CDR3 reads CASSVQGGRYEQYF. The CDR3 coding sequence is TGTGCCAGCAGTGTCCAGGGCGGGAGGTACGAGCAGTACTTC.

The genes are TRBV20-1 and TRBJ1-1; D uncertain. CDR3 length equals 11 residues. The ends were cut back, 1 base at V and 10 bases at J, with 10 bases in the middle. Germline V lookup: CDR1 DFQATT, CDR2 SNEGSKA (reference sequence). The CDR3 coding sequence is TGCAGTGCTAGAGTCAATCGGGGAGCTTTCTTT. As protein: CSARVNRGAFF.

This rearrangement joins TRBV28 to TRBJ2-1; maybe TRBD2 (5 bases). Germline V gene lookup returns CDR1 MDHEN and CDR2 SYDVKM. The CDR3 consists of 17 residues. Trimming took off 6 bases at V and 4 bases at J, with 22 bases between the two ends. The CDR3 nucleotides are TGTGCCAGCAGGACCCAAGAGGGAGCAAGCGCTTACAATGAGCAGTTCTTC. Translation: CASRTQEGASAYNEQFF.

The rearrangement joins TRBV11-3 to TRBJ2-5, with D possibly being TRBD1 (6 bases). V was trimmed by 1 base and J by 4 bases, leaving 13 bases between them. The CDR3 totals 15 residues. Germline V gene lookup returns CDR1 SGHNT and CDR2 YENEEA. The CDR3 here is CASSLGGQQLETQYF. The CDR3 DNA reads TGTGCCAGCAGCTTAGGAGGACAGCAGCTAGAGACCCAGTACTTC.

The chain links TRBV19 to TRBJ1-2; D not certain. Deletions cut 6 bases from V and 9 bases from J, with 17 bases between. The CDR3 loop spans 13 amino acids. Germline lookup yields CDR1 LNHDA and CDR2 SQIVND (reference sequence). This chain's CDR3 is CASSPLGRESYTF. Written as DNA, the CDR3 is TGTGCCAGTAGCCCCTTAGGGAGAGAGAGCTACACCTTC.

This chain joins TRBV5-1 and TRBJ2-2, with 9 bases lining up with TRBD1. The length of the CDR3 is 15 residues. V was pared by 4 bases and J by 1 base, with 2 bases of the junction left unmatched. Germline CDR1 SGHRS, CDR2 YFSETQ. CDR3 residues: CASSPGQGNTGELFF. Written as DNA, the CDR3 is TGCGCCAGCAGCCCGGGACAGGGGAACACCGGGGAGCTGTTTTTT.